This passage covers 15 T cell receptor beta chains from one sample sequenced in a study of CD8 T cells in Susac syndrome. A quantity of about 0.45 to 1 ug RNA underwent reverse transcription using random hexamers. In TCRdb, the immunoSEQ multiplex PCR reads were re-called with MiXCR into one record per CDR3 protein. This table holds tens of thousands of distinct CDR3 sequences, 94% found once. Sequencing was performed on CD8+ T cells from PBMCs. Receptor source: a human donor with Susac syndrome.

The chain couples TRBV9 to TRBJ1-2; D remains ambiguous. CDR3 length: 10 residues. V dropped 6 bases and J dropped 7 bases, with 7 bases sitting between them. Germline lookup yields CDR1 SGDLS and CDR2 YYNGEE. In nucleotides, the CDR3 is TGTGCCAGCACAGGCCCTGGCTACACCTTC. Translated: CASTGPGYTF.

The rearrangement links TRBV5-1 to TRBJ2-3; maybe TRBD1 (5 bases). Trimming removed 4 bases from V and 0 bases from J, with 9 bases in between. The CDR3 extends over 14 amino acids. Germline CDR1 and CDR2: SGHRS and YFSETQ. The CDR3 DNA sequence: TGCGCCAGCAGCGAGGCAGGGAGCACAGATACGCAGTATTTT. It is translated as CASSEAGSTDTQYF.

The chain employs TRBV2 and TRBJ2-7; D not certain. CDR1 is SNHLY and CDR2 is FYNNEI in the germline V gene. With 2 bases removed from V and 2 bases from J, the gap between germline ends came to 7 bases. CDR3 length: 13 residues. The CDR3 region is CASSETPTYEQYF. The CDR3 nucleotides are TGTGCCAGCAGTGAAACGCCAACCTACGAGCAGTACTTC.

The chain is built from TRBV27 and TRBJ1-2; D ambiguous. The V and J ends lost 5 bases and 8 bases respectively, with 9 bases between them. This CDR3 contains 11 residues. The germline V gene has CDR1 MNHEY and CDR2 SMNVEV (reference sequence). This CDR3 reads CASSKGSGYTF. DNA for the CDR3: TGTGCCAGCAGTAAAGGTAGCGGCTACACCTTC.

The chain employs TRBV20-1 and TRBJ1-2; D call uncertain. The CDR3 covers 15 residues. Germline loops: CDR1 DFQATT, CDR2 SNEGSKA (reference sequence). V lost 0 bases and J 4 bases, leaving 15 bases between the germline ends. CDR3 DNA: TGCAGTGCTAGAGATCCGCGGACGGGGATCTATGGCTACACCTTC. This gives the protein CSARDPRTGIYGYTF.

The chain is built from TRBV5-4 and TRBJ1-1, with D perhaps matching TRBD1 (6 bases). CDR1 is SGHNT and CDR2 is YYREEE in the germline V gene (reference sequence). The V end was cut by 6 bases, the J end by 6 bases, with 9 bases between. There are 11 residues in the CDR3. The CDR3 sequence is CASTRGAEAFF. DNA for the CDR3: TGTGCCAGCACCAGGGGCGCTGAAGCTTTCTTT. The entire variable domain, with the rest obtained from reference TRBV5-4 and TRBJ1-1, is as follows: ETGVTQSPTHLIKTRGQQVTLRCSSQSGHNTVSWYQQALGQGPQFIFQYYREEENGRGNFPPRFSGLQFPNYSSELNVNALELDDSALYLCASTRGAEAFFGQGTRLTVV.

This chain links TRBV6-6 with TRBJ2-1; no definite D call. Trimming removed 6 bases from V and 6 bases from J, with 3 bases in between. The V gene's germline CDR1 is MNHNY and CDR2 SVGAGI (reference sequence). The CDR3 runs to 10 residues. The CDR3: CASSRNEQFF. CDR3 DNA sequence: TGTGCCAGCAGCCGCAATGAGCAGTTCTTC.

J is TRBJ2-1 and V is TRBV20-1; D ambiguous. The CDR3 is 11 residues long. Germline assignment: CDR1 DFQATT and CDR2 SNEGSKA (reference sequence). The germline V and J ends were trimmed by 6 bases and 7 bases, with 10 bases remaining between them. For the CDR3, the DNA is TGCAGTGCCCCGCAGTTGAATGAGCAGTTCTTC. Translation: CSAPQLNEQFF.

This clonotype was found once. The chain employs TRBV2 and TRBJ2-3; D remains ambiguous. This CDR3 comprises 12 residues. CDR1 is SNHLY and CDR2 is FYNNEI in the germline V gene. Trimming left V 4 bases short and J 4 bases short, with 6 bases between. CDR3 bases: TGTGCCAGCAGTGGAAGCCCAGATACGCAGTATTTT. Translated: CASSGSPDTQYF. Full variable domain (missing parts from reference TRBV2 and TRBJ2-3): EPEVTQTPSHQVTQMGQEVILRCVPISNHLYFYWYRQILGQKVEFLVSFYNNEISEKSEIFDDQFSVERPDGSNFTLKIRSTKLEDSAMYFCASSGSPDTQYFGPGTRLTVL.

The gene calls are TRBV20-1 and TRBJ2-5, with 10 bases fitting TRBD1. The ends lost 4 bases at V and 4 bases at J; junction bases unmatched: 15. CDR3 length: 17 amino acids. Looked up from germline, CDR1 is DFQATT and CDR2 is SNEGSKA (reference sequence). CDR3 in amino acids: CSAKNRGATGGRETQYF. CDR3 nucleotide sequence: TGCAGTGCTAAAAACCGAGGGGCGACAGGGGGCAGAGAGACCCAGTACTTC.

This chain connects TRBV11-3 to TRBJ2-2; D gene unclear. V lost 8 bases and J 6 bases, leaving 7 bases between the germline ends. Germline CDR1 SGHNT, CDR2 YENEEA. The CDR3 runs to 11 residues. As DNA, the CDR3 is TGTGCCAGCCAAACGTCCGGGGAGCTGTTTTTT. It yields the protein CASQTSGELFF.

The V call is TRBV7-9, the J call TRBJ2-2, with 8 bases fitting TRBD1. The CDR3 loop spans 15 amino acids. The junction had 5 bases not matched to a gene; V was cut back by 5 bases and J by 3 bases. Germline V gene lookup returns CDR1 SEHNR and CDR2 FQNEAQ (reference sequence). CDR3 coding DNA: TGTGCCAGCAGCCCCGACAGGGGAGACACCGGGGAGCTGTTTTTT. Its translation is CASSPDRGDTGELFF.

V and J are TRBV19 and TRBJ2-7; TRBD2 is a possible D gene (5 bases). Germline V gene lookup returns CDR1 LNHDA and CDR2 SQIVND (reference sequence). Trimming took 7 bases from V and 3 from J, leaving 19 bases between them. This CDR3 contains 15 residues. Here the CDR3 reads CASNSRVGEFYEQYF. DNA for the CDR3: TGTGCCAGTAACTCCCGGGTTGGGGAGTTCTACGAGCAGTACTTC.

This chain connects TRBV7-9 to TRBJ2-5, with D unclear. The CDR3 sequence is 12 residues long. CDR1 is SEHNR and CDR2 is FQNEAQ in the germline V gene (reference sequence). Trimming pared 3 bases from V and 3 bases from J, leaving 5 bases between. The CDR3 loop reads CASSFEEETQYF. The CDR3 DNA is TGTGCCAGCAGCTTTGAGGAAGAGACCCAGTACTTC.

In its sample, this clonotype was seen a few times. The chain has TRBV5-1 and TRBJ2-4; TRBD1 agrees at 11 bases. Germline CDR1 reads SGHRS; CDR2 reads YFSETQ. V shed 4 bases and J 7 bases; nucleotides not matched to a gene: 10. The CDR3 totals 16 residues. In DNA, the CDR3 is TGCGCCAGCAGCGATGGACAGGGGGCTCTCGGTAACATTCAGTACTTC. Amino acid sequence: CASSDGQGALGNIQYF.